These 23 T cell receptor beta chains were sequenced from one sample in a study of blood T cells in healthy people across ages. A J-beta primer mix and a sample-barcoded 5' primer were used in a second PCR of about 6 to 12 cycles. TCRdb independently ran MiXCR on the 5' RACE reads; one entry per CDR3 protein. The sample has around 780,000 distinct CDR3 sequences; roughly three fifths are singletons. The source material was blood. These receptors came from a middle-aged man in good health.

This clonotype showed up just a few times. The CDR3, as DNA: TGTGCCAGCAGTTTACACCGGGACGACATTCAGTACTTC. It codes for CASSLHRDDIQYF. The chain uses TRBV12-3 or TRBV12-4 and TRBJ2-4; the D call may be TRBD1 or TRBD2 (5 bases each). Between the trimmed V and J ends, which lost 2 bases and 8 bases, there was a span of 10 bases. The CDR3 is 13 residues long.

This sequence joins TRBV3-1 and TRBJ2-7; the D is unclear. The end of the DNA fits TRBJ2-5 better, so the J call may be wrong. The CDR3 contains 12 residues. From germline, CDR1 is LGHDT and CDR2 YNNKEL (reference sequence). For the CDR3, the DNA is TGTGCCAGCAGCCAGATCTATGAGACCCAGTACTTC. As protein: CASSQIYETQYF.

The rearrangement links TRBV25-1 to TRBJ2-2, with TRBD1 identical over 8 bases. Per the germline V gene, CDR1 is MGHDK and CDR2 is SYGVNS. Trimming cost V 2 bases and J 2 bases; bases outside gene matches: 10. The CDR3 has 18 residues. The CDR3 region has the DNA TGTGCCAGCAGTGAAAATCGGGGTGGACAGGGAAACACCGGGGAGCTGTTTTTT. Its translation is CASSENRGGQGNTGELFF.

The J gene is TRBJ2-7, the V gene TRBV4-1, with 8 bases aligning to TRBD1. The V gene's germline CDR1 is MGHRA and CDR2 YSYEKL. The CDR3 is made up of 17 amino acids. Germline trimming cut 3 bases from V and 0 bases from J; bases unmatched to any gene: 10. The CDR3, as DNA: TGCGCCAGCAGCCACCAGGGGGCGGATCCCTACTCCTACGAGCAGTACTTC. It is translated as CASSHQGADPYSYEQYF.

The rearrangement uses TRBV25-1 and TRBJ2-6; D is uncertain. CDR1 MGHDK and CDR2 SYGVNS come from the germline V gene. The CDR3 extends over 13 amino acids. Trimming shortened V by 7 bases and J by 0 bases, and 4 bases separated the two germline ends. The CDR3 reads CASINSGANVLTF. The CDR3 nucleotides read TGTGCCAGCATTAACTCTGGGGCCAACGTCCTGACTTTC.

The chain employs TRBV4-3 and TRBJ2-1, with 9 positions matching TRBD2. The CDR3 extends over 18 amino acids. CDR1 LGHNA and CDR2 YSLEER come from the germline V gene. V shed 0 bases, J shed 6 bases, and the junction held 12 bases outside the gene matches. The CDR3 DNA is TGCGCCAGCAGCCAAGAGTTGGCGGGAGGGCCTAGGGGCAATGAGCAGTTCTTC. Protein sequence: CASSQELAGGPRGNEQFF.

The V call is TRBV9, the J call TRBJ2-4; tentatively, D is TRBD1 (7 bases). The CDR3 totals 15 residues. Trimming left V 4 bases short and J 10 bases short, with 21 bases between. Germline V gene data show CDR1 as SGDLS and CDR2 as YYNGEE. The CDR3 nucleotides read TGTGCCAGCAGCCCCCAGGGGGGCTCGGGGAGAATTCAGTACTTC. It specifies CASSPQGGSGRIQYF.

A few counts support this clonotype. The chain recombines TRBV12-3 or TRBV12-4 with TRBJ1-4; D may be TRBD1 (5 bases). The V end lost 1 base, the J end lost 0 bases, and 6 bases lay between the germline ends. This CDR3 region has 15 residues. The CDR3 coding sequence is TGTGCCAGCAGTTTAGTAGGGGCAACTAATGAAAAACTGTTTTTT. Protein sequence: CASSLVGATNEKLFF.

This clonotype showed up many times. The J gene is TRBJ2-3, the V gene TRBV5-1; 13 positions agree with TRBD2. Germline values: CDR1 SGHRS, CDR2 YFSETQ. With V trimmed by 4 bases and J by 3 bases, 8 bases remained unmatched. The CDR3 has 17 amino acids. CDR3 nucleotides: TGCGCCAGCAGCCCGGGGACTAGCGGGATCAGGACAGATACGCAGTATTTT. This codes for CASSPGTSGIRTDTQYF.

The CDR3 coding sequence is TGTGCCAGTAAGTTTCGGGACAGTCCCTACGAGCAGTACTTC. Its protein is CASKFRDSPYEQYF. This chain connects TRBV6-5 to TRBJ2-5; 7 nucleotides line up with TRBD1. The J call may be in error: the DNA end matches TRBJ2-7 better. The germline gives CDR1 MNHEY, CDR2 SVGAGI. The CDR3 has 14 amino acids.

This clonotype was found a few times. This chain joins TRBV4-1 and TRBJ2-7, with D possibly matching TRBD1 (6 bases). V gave up 0 bases and J gave up 2 bases, with 14 bases separating them. Germline V CDR1 and CDR2: MGHRA, YSYEKL. The CDR3 is 16 residues long. CDR3 residues: CASSQEAGTPTYEQYF. The CDR3, as DNA: TGCGCCAGCAGCCAAGAGGCCGGGACACCTACCTACGAGCAGTACTTC.

This clonotype was seen a few times. Written as DNA, the CDR3 is TGTGCCAGCAGCTCGGACAGACAAGCGTCTAATGCGCAGTATTTT. This translates into CASSSDRQASNAQYF. The chain recombines TRBV7-9 with TRBJ2-3, with D perhaps matching TRBD1 (6 bases). Germline values: CDR1 SEHNR, CDR2 FQNEAQ (reference sequence). The germline V and J ends were trimmed by 4 bases and 10 bases, with 21 bases remaining between them. The CDR3 consists of 15 residues.

There are a few counts of this clonotype. This chain connects TRBV29-1 to TRBJ2-7, with D unresolved. The germline V gene encodes CDR1 SQVTM and CDR2 ANQGSEA. V dropped 6 bases and J dropped 6 bases, with 15 bases sitting between them. This CDR3 spans 12 amino acids. CDR3 region: CSVSSVEGEQYF. The CDR3 nucleotides are TGCAGCGTCTCGAGCGTTGAAGGCGAGCAGTACTTC.

This clonotype was counted once. This chain links TRBV5-4 with TRBJ2-1; TRBD1 matches 8 bases. The CDR3 is made up of 17 amino acids. The J segment lost 5 bases and the V segment lost 3 bases, leaving 13 bases of the junction unmatched. Per the germline V gene, CDR1 is SGHNT and CDR2 is YYREEE (reference sequence). This CDR3 reads CASSSTDRGFENNEQFF. The CDR3 DNA reads as TGTGCCAGCAGCTCTACAGACAGGGGATTCGAGAACAATGAGCAGTTCTTC.

This clonotype was detected a few times. The genes are TRBV7-9 and TRBJ1-1, with unresolved D. V shed 3 bases and J shed 6 bases, with 8 bases lying between them. Per the germline V gene, CDR1 is SEHNR and CDR2 is FQNEAQ (reference sequence). This CDR3 spans 12 amino acids. The CDR3 DNA is TGTGCCAGCAGCTTGGGCATCGCTGAAGCTTTCTTT. Amino acids: CASSLGIAEAFF.

V usage is TRBV28 and J usage is TRBJ2-3; D remains unclear. CDR1 and CDR2 from the germline V gene are MDHEN and SYDVKM. The V end was cut by 4 bases, the J end by 4 bases, with 18 bases between. This CDR3 has 16 amino acids. The CDR3: CASSSAGRQSPDTQYF. CDR3 bases: TGTGCCAGCAGTTCCGCCGGCAGGCAGAGTCCAGATACGCAGTATTTT. Together with reference TRBV28 and TRBJ2-3, the CDR3 gives the full variable domain: DVKVTQSSRYLVKRTGEKVFLECVQDMDHENMFWYRQDPGLGLRLIYFSYDVKMKEKGDIPEGYSVSREKKERFSLILESASTNQTSMYLCASSSAGRQSPDTQYFGPGTRLTVL.

The sample holds a few counts of this clonotype. The chain joins TRBV7-9 to TRBJ2-7; D uncertain. Germline-derived CDR1 and CDR2 are SEHNR and FQNEAQ (reference sequence). Between the trimmed V and J ends, which lost 0 bases and 2 bases, there was a span of 8 bases. CDR3 length equals 14 residues. The CDR3 nucleotides are TGTGCCAGCAGCTTAGCAGATGGAACCTACGAGCAGTACTTC. This translates into CASSLADGTYEQYF.

This chain connects TRBV6-1 to TRBJ2-1, with D tentatively TRBD1 (5 bases). V lost 7 bases and J 4 bases, leaving 14 bases between the germline ends. This CDR3 contains 14 residues. Germline lookup yields CDR1 MNHNS and CDR2 SASEGT. CDR3 sequence: CASIRSGFYNEQFF. The CDR3 DNA sequence: TGTGCCAGCATTAGATCAGGGTTTTACAATGAGCAGTTCTTC.

This clonotype was recorded a few times. V gene TRBV9 combines with J gene TRBJ2-6; 8 nucleotides agree with TRBD1. V was clipped by 0 bases and J by 1 base; unmatched bases: 0. The CDR3 loop spans 16 amino acids. Germline V gene lookup returns CDR1 SGDLS and CDR2 YYNGEE. The CDR3 spells CASSVGQGSGANVLTF. The CDR3 region has the DNA TGTGCCAGCAGCGTAGGACAGGGGTCTGGGGCCAACGTCCTGACTTTC.

V and J are TRBV9 and TRBJ1-2; D not certain. V shed 0 bases and J shed 0 bases, with 6 bases lying between them. In germline, CDR1 is SGDLS, CDR2 YYNGEE. The CDR3 has 14 residues. CDR3 nucleotide sequence: TGTGCCAGCAGCGTAGATCTAACTAACTATGGCTACACCTTC. Its translation is CASSVDLTNYGYTF.

The CDR3 DNA reads as TGTGCCAGCAGCTGGCCAAAAACAAGGGATTTGGAGACCCAGTACTTC. Protein sequence: CASSWPKTRDLETQYF. J is TRBJ2-7 and V is TRBV7-2; no definite D call. The DNA end favors TRBJ2-5, so the J call may be wrong. Looked up from germline, CDR1 is SGHTA and CDR2 is FQGNSA. The CDR3 length is 16 residues.

In its sample, this clonotype was seen a few times. Written as DNA, the CDR3 is TGTGCCAGCAGCTCGCTTGGTGGTCCCCTCCGCGAGACCCAGTACTTC. Translation gives CASSSLGGPLRETQYF. The V gene is TRBV7-3, the J gene TRBJ2-5; D is ambiguous. The V end was cut by 4 bases, the J end by 5 bases, with 20 bases between. CDR3 length: 16 amino acids. Germline V gene sequence: CDR1 SGHTA, CDR2 FQGTGA.

This CDR3 is CASSFGLAEDTQYF. CDR3 bases: TGTGCCAGCAGCTTCGGACTAGCGGAAGATACGCAGTATTTT. This sequence joins TRBV7-3 and TRBJ2-3; 10 nucleotides agree with TRBD2. Losses at the gene ends were 3 bases for V and 5 bases for J; bases not matched to a gene: 2. The CDR3 covers 14 residues. Germline CDR1 SGHTA, CDR2 FQGTGA.